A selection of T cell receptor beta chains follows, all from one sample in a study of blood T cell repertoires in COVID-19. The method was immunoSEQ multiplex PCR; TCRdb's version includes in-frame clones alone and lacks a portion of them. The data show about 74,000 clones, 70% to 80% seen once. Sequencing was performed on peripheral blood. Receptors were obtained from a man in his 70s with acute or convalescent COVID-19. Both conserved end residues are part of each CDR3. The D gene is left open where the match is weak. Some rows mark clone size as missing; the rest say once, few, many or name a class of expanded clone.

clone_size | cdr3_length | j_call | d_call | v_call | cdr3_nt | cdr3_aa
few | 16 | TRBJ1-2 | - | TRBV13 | TGTGCCAGCAGCCCCATGGGAGGGGGATCTAACTATGGCTACACCTTC | CASSPMGGGSNYGYTF
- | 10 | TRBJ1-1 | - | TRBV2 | TGTGCCAGCAGCCTCTCTGAAGCTTTCTTT | CASSLSEAFF
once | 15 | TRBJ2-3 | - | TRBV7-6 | TGTGCCAGCAGCTCCTCTTCAGGTACCACAGATACGCAGTATTTT | CASSSSSGTTDTQYF
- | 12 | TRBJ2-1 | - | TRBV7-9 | TGTGCCAGCAGCTTAGCGCCGGATGAGCAGTTCTTC | CASSLAPDEQFF
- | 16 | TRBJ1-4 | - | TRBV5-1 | TGCGCCAGCACCCCGGGGGGGCGCAGAACTAATGAAAAACTGTTTTTT | CASTPGGRRTNEKLFF
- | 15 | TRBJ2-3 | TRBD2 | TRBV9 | TGTGCCAGCAGCGTACTGGCTAGCGGAACAGATACGCAGTATTTT | CASSVLASGTDTQYF
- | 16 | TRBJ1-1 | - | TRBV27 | TGTGCCAGCAGTTTGGGGAACAGGGTTGGGAACACTGAAGCTTTCTTT | CASSLGNRVGNTEAFF
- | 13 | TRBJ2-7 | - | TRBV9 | TGTGCCAGCAGCGTAGAAATGGGGGGCGAGCAGTACTTC | CASSVEMGGEQYF
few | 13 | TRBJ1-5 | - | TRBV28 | TGTGCCAGCGGCGGTTATAGCAATCAGCCCCAGCATTTT | CASGGYSNQPQHF
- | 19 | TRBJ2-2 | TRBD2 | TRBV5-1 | TGCGCCAGCAGCTTGCGGCGGACTAGCGCATTTACGAACACCGGGGAGCTGTTTTTT | CASSLRRTSAFTNTGELFF
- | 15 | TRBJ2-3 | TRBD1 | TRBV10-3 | TGTGCCATCAGCGCCGGGACAGCTAGCACAGATACGCAGTATTTT | CAISAGTASTDTQYF
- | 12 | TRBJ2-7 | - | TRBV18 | TGTGCCAGCTCAACCGACCAGGGGGAGCAGTACTTC | CASSTDQGEQYF
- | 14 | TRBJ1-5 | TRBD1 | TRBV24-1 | TGTGCCACAGAGACAGGGACTTTCAATCAGCCCCAGCATTTT | CATETGTFNQPQHF
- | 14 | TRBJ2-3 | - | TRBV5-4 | TGTGCCAGCAGCTTGAAAGCTAGCGAAGATACGCAGTATTTT | CASSLKASEDTQYF
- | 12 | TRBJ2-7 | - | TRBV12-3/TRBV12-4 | TGTGCCAGCAGTCCGACTGTTTACGAGCAGTACTTC | CASSPTVYEQYF
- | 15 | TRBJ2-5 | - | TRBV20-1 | TGCAGTGCTAGTACCCTAATGGAAACGGGAGAGACCCAGTACTTC | CSASTLMETGETQYF
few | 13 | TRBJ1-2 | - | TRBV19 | TGTGCCACCACGGGGGGGCGAGACTATGGCTACACCTTC | CATTGGRDYGYTF
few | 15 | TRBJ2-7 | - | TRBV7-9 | TGTGCCAGCAGCTCGGACACAGGCCCACCTTACGAGCAGTACTTC | CASSSDTGPPYEQYF
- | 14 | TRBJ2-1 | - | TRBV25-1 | TGTGCCACCTCCTGGAGAAGTCCCTACAATGAGCAGTTCTTC | CATSWRSPYNEQFF
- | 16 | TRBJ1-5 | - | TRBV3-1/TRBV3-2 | TGTGCCAGCAGCCGGGGTACAGGGACACGCAATCAGCCCCAGCATTTT | CASSRGTGTRNQPQHF
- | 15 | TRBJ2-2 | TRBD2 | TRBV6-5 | TGTGCCAGCGGGGGAGATGCGGGAGACACCGGGGAGCTGTTTTTT | CASGGDAGDTGELFF
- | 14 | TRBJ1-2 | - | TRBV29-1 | TGCAGCGTTGAAAGGACGGGGGGACCTAAAGGCTACACCTTC | CSVERTGGPKGYTF
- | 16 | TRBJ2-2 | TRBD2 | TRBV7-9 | TGTGCCAGCAGCTTGGCGGGAGGCCCGAACACCGGGGAGCTGTTTTTT | CASSLAGGPNTGELFF
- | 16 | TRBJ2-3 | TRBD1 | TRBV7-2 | TGTGCCAGCAGCCAAACCGGGACAGCAAACACAGATACGCAGTATTTT | CASSQTGTANTDTQYF
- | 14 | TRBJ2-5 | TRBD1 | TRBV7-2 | TGTGCCAGCAGCCCGGGACAGGGGGCGGGGACCCAGTACTTC | CASSPGQGAGTQYF
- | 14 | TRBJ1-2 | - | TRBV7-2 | TGTGCCAGCAGCTTACAGGGTGTCGGTAATGGCTACACCTTC | CASSLQGVGNGYTF
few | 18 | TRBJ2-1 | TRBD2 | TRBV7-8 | TGTGCCAGCAGCCGTCGCCGGGGGAGGGCCGAGATCCCCAATGAGCAGTTCTTC | CASSRRRGRAEIPNEQFF
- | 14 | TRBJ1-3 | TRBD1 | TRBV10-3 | TGTGCCATCACCCGGGACAGCTCTGGAAACACCATATATTTT | CAITRDSSGNTIYF
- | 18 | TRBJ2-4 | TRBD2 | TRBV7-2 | TGTGCCAGCAGCCCTTTCTCCTTACTAGCGGGAATGGGGAACATTCAGTACTTC | CASSPFSLLAGMGNIQYF
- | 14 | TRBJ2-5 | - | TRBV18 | TGTGCCAGCTCACCCACAGCGGAGGGGGAGACCCAGTACTTC | CASSPTAEGETQYF
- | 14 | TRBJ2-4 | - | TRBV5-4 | TGTGCCAGCAGCCCTACTAGTGCCCAAAACATTCAGTACTTC | CASSPTSAQNIQYF
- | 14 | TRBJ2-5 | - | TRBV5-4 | TGTGCCAGCAGCTTAACAGGGTACCAAGAGACCCAGTACTTC | CASSLTGYQETQYF
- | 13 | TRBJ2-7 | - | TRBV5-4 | TGTGCCAGCAGCTTCGGACAAACCTACGAGCAGTACTTC | CASSFGQTYEQYF
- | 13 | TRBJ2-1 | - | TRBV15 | TGTGCCACCAGCACCCAACTAGTGCTTGAGCAGTTCTTC | CATSTQLVLEQFF
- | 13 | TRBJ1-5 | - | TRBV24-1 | TGTGCCACCAGTGAAGTAGGGGGACAGCCCCAGCATTTT | CATSEVGGQPQHF
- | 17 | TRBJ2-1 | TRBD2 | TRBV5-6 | TGTGCCAGCAGTAGGACTAGCGGGACCAGCTCCTACAATGAGCAGTTCTTC | CASSRTSGTSSYNEQFF
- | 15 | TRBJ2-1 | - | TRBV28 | TGTGCCAGCAGTTTCGGTGACAGCTCCTACAATGAGCAGTTCTTC | CASSFGDSSYNEQFF
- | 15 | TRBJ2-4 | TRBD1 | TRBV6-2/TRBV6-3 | TGTGCCAGCAGTTCTAGACAGGGAATACTAAACATTCAGTACTTC | CASSSRQGILNIQYF
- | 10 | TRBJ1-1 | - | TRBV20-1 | TGCAGTGCTAGAGACTTTGAGGACAGCTTT | CSARDFEDSF
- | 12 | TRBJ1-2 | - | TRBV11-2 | TGTGCCAGCAGCTTAGTCCGTTCTGGCTACACCTTC | CASSLVRSGYTF
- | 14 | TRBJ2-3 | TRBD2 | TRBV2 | TGTGCCAGCAGGAGGACGGGAGGGATAGATACGCAGTATTTT | CASRRTGGIDTQYF
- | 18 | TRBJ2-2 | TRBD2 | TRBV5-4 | TGTGCCAGCAGCGGGAGGGGGACTAGCGGAGCGAACACCGGGGAGCTGTTTTTT | CASSGRGTSGANTGELFF
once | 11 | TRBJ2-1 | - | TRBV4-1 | TGCGCCAGCAGCGGCAACAATGAGCAGTTCTTC | CASSGNNEQFF
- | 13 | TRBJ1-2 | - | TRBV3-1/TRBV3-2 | TGTGCCAGCAGCCAGTGGGCAGGGGATGGCTACACCTTC | CASSQWAGDGYTF
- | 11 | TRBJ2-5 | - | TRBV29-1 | TGCAGCGTGAGGCGAGGGGAGACCCAGTACTTC | CSVRRGETQYF
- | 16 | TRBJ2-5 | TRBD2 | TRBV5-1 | TGCGCCAGCAGCTTGTTTCCAGCGGGAGGGCCGGAGACCCAGTACTTC | CASSLFPAGGPETQYF
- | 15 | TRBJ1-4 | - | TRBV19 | TGTGCCAGTAGATCTACAGGGTTTGGCTACGAAAAACTGTTTTTT | CASRSTGFGYEKLFF
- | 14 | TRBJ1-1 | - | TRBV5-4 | TGTGCCAGCAGCTCGGACAGCATGAACACTGAAGCTTTCTTT | CASSSDSMNTEAFF
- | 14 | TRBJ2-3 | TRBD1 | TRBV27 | TGTGCCAGCAGACAGGACAGGGTTCTCCAAACGCAGTATTTT | CASRQDRVLQTQYF
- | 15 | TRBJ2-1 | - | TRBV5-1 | TGCGCCAGCAGGCTGGTAGCGGTCTCCTACAATGAGCAGTTCTTC | CASRLVAVSYNEQFF
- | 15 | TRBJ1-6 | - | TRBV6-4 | TGTGCCAGCAGTGAGCAGGGATCGGGTAATTCACCCCTCCACTTT | CASSEQGSGNSPLHF
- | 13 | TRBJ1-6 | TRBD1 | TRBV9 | TGTGCCAGCAGCCCAGGGACAGACTCACCCCTCCACTTT | CASSPGTDSPLHF
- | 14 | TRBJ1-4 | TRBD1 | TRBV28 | TGTGCCAGCACTCTCGACAGGGCAAATGAAAAACTGTTTTTT | CASTLDRANEKLFF
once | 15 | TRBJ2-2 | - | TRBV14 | TGTGCCAGCAGCCAAGGGGCCCTGAACACCGGGGAGCTGTTTTTT | CASSQGALNTGELFF
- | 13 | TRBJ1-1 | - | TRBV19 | TGTGCCAGTAGTAGCTCCCGGGACACTGAAGCTTTCTTT | CASSSSRDTEAFF
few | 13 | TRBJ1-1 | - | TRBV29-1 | TGCAGCGGACTGGGACACCCCAACACTGAAGCTTTCTTT | CSGLGHPNTEAFF
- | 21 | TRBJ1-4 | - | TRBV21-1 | TGTGCCAGCAGCAAAGAGGTTCTGAACAGGAGCAACATTTGCTCTAATGAAAAACTGTTTTTT | CASSKEVLNRSNICSNEKLFF
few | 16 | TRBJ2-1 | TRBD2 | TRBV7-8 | TGTGCCAGCAGCCCCGGGACTAGCGGGACCTACAATGAGCAGTTCTTC | CASSPGTSGTYNEQFF
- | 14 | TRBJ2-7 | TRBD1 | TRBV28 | TGTGCCAGCGAGACCGGGACAGGTTCCTACGAGCAGTACTTC | CASETGTGSYEQYF